These 5 T cell receptor beta chains came from one sample sequenced in a study of regulatory T cells in long-lasting Graves disease. Construction of TCR beta libraries relied on iRepertoire HTBI primers and on Arm-PCR targeting CDR3 regions. TCRdb re-called the multiplex PCR reads through MiXCR, storing one row per CDR3 protein. The sample lists some 450,000 distinct CDR3 sequences, 16% seen once, with about 10% in the top ten. Documented time point: newly diagnosed GD, antithyroid drugs for less than 3 months. Generation of the TCR library employed RNA extracted from PBMCs. A further study also used this sample, focusing on T cells in Graves' hyperthyroidism and ophthalmopathy.

Source: peripheral blood mononuclear cells (PBMCs), taken at new diagnosis, from a patient treated with antithyroid drugs. The receptor set was obtained from a woman in her 30s with Graves disease.

This clonotype occurred many times. The chain joins TRBV2 to TRBJ2-5; D remains ambiguous. CDR3 size: 13 residues. Germline CDR1 reads SNHLY; CDR2 reads FYNNEI. V was pared by 10 bases and J by 0 bases, with 12 bases between. In nucleotides, the CDR3 is TGTGCCACGGCGATAGGGAACCAAGAGACCCAGTACTTC. Translated: CATAIGNQETQYF.

The V and J genes are TRBV7-9 and TRBJ1-2, with D perhaps TRBD1 (6 bases). Trimming cost V 1 base and J 6 bases, with 9 bases left between them. CDR3 size: 13 residues. Germline values: CDR1 SEHNR, CDR2 FQNEAQ (reference sequence). The CDR3 here is CASSLDRDNGYTF. The CDR3 DNA is TGTGCCAGCAGCTTAGACAGGGATAATGGCTACACCTTC.

There are many counts of this clonotype. This chain connects TRBV2 to TRBJ1-4; D is ambiguous. CDR1 and CDR2 from the germline V gene are SNHLY and FYNNEI. The CDR3 runs to 14 residues. V dropped 7 bases and J dropped 0 bases, with 9 bases sitting between them. CDR3 nucleotide sequence: TGTGCCAGCACCGCACCATCAACTAATGAAAAACTGTTTTTT. This codes for CASTAPSTNEKLFF.

This chain uses TRBV29-1 with TRBJ1-2; 10 nucleotides align to TRBD1. J gave up 4 bases and V 7 bases, and 18 bases lay outside the gene matches. The CDR3 is 17 amino acids. Germline V gene sequence: CDR1 SQVTM, CDR2 ANQGSEA. CDR3 sequence: CSGWTRDRGLGSYGYTF. CDR3 sequence (DNA): TGCAGCGGGTGGACTCGAGACAGGGGGCTAGGGAGCTATGGCTACACCTTC. Drawing the rest from reference TRBV29-1 and TRBJ1-2, the complete variable domain is SAVISQKPSRDICQRGTSLTIQCQVDSQVTMMFWYRQQPGQSLTLIATANQGSEATYESGFVIDKFPISRPNLTFSTLTVSNMSPEDSSIYLCSGWTRDRGLGSYGYTFGSGTRLTVV.

This clonotype was seen ten or more times. V usage is TRBV27 and J usage is TRBJ2-7; D is possibly TRBD2 (5 bases). The CDR3 sequence is 15 residues long. V gave up 3 bases and J gave up 7 bases, with 19 bases separating them. The V gene's germline CDR1 is MNHEY and CDR2 SMNVEV (reference sequence). The DNA for the CDR3 is TGTGCCAGCAGTTTGTTTGGGGAGACCCCTGGGGAGCAGTACTTC. It codes for CASSLFGETPGEQYF.